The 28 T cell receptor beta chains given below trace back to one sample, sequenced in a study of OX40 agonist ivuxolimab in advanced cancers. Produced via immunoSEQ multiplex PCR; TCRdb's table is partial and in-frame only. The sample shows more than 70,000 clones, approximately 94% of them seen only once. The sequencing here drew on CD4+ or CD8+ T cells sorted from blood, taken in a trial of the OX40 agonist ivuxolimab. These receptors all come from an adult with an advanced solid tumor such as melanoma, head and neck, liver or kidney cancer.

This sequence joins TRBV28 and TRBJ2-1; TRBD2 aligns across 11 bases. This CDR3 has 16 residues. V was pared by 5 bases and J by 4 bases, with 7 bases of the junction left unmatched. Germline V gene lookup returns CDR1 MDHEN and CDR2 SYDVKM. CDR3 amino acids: CASSMEGLAVYNEQFF. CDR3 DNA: TGTGCCAGCAGTATGGAGGGACTAGCGGTTTACAATGAGCAGTTCTTC.

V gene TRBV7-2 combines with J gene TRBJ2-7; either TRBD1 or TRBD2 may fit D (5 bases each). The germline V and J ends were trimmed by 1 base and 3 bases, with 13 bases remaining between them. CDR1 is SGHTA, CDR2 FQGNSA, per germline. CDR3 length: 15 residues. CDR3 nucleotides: TGTGCCAGCAGCTTAGTGGGAGACAGATACTACGAGCAGTACTTC. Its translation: CASSLVGDRYYEQYF.

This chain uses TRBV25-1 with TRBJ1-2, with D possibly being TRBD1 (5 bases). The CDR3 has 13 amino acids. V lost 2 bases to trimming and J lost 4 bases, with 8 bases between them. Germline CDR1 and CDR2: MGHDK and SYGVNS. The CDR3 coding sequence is TGTGCCAGCAGTGAACAGGGAACCTATGGCTACACCTTC. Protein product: CASSEQGTYGYTF.

Here the CDR3 reads CASSESGGDETQYF. CDR3 sequence (DNA): TGTGCCAGCAGTGAATCAGGGGGCGACGAGACCCAGTACTTC. V usage is TRBV6-1 and J usage is TRBJ2-5; TRBD1 matches 8 bases. The V gene end was trimmed by 2 bases and the J gene end by 5 bases; junction bases not matched to a gene: 4. CDR1 MNHNS and CDR2 SASEGT come from the germline V gene. CDR3 length: 14 residues.

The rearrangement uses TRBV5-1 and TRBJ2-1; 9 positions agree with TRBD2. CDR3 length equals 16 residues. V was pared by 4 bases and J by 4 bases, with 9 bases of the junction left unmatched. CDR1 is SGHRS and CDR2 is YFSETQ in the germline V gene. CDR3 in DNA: TGCGCCAGCAGCCTTACTCCTAGCGGGGAGTACAATGAGCAGTTCTTC. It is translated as CASSLTPSGEYNEQFF.

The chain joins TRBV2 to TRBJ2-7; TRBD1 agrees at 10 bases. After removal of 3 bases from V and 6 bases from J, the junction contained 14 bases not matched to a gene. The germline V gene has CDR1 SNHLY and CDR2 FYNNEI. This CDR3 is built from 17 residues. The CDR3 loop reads CASSDALTGTGVSEQYF. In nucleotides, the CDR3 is TGTGCCAGCAGTGATGCGCTGACCGGGACAGGGGTATCCGAGCAGTACTTC.

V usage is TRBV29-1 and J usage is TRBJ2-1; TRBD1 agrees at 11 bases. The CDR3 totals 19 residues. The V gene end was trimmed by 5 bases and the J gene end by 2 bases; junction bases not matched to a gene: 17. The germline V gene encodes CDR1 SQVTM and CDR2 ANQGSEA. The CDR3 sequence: CSVNGDRGFSATTYNEQFF. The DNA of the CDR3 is TGCAGCGTTAACGGGGACAGGGGGTTCTCGGCGACTACCTACAATGAGCAGTTCTTC.

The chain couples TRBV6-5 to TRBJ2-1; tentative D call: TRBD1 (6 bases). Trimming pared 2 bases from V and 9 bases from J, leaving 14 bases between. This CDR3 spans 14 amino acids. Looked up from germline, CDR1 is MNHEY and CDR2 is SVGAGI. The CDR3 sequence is CASSYTRAGAEQFF. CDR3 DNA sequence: TGTGCCAGCAGTTACACCCGGGCAGGGGCTGAGCAGTTCTTC.

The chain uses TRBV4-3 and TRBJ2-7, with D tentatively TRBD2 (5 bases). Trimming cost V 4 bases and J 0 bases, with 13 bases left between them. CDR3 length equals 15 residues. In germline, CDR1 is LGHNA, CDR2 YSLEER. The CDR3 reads CASSRDIGSSYEQYF. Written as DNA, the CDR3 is TGCGCCAGCAGCCGAGACATTGGGAGCTCCTACGAGCAGTACTTC.

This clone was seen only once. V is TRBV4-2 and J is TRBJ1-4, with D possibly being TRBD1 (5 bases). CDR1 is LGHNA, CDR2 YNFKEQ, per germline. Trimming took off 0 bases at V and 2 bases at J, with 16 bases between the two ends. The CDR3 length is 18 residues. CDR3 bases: TGTGCCAGCAGCCAAGAAACAGGCCCCGGGACTACTAATGAAAAACTGTTTTTT. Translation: CASSQETGPGTTNEKLFF.

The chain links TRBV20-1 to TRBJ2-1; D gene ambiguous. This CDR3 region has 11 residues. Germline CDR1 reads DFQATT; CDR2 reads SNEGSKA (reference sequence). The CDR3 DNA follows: TGCACCACAAGGGAAGGCAAGGAGCAGTTCTTC. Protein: CTTREGKEQFF.

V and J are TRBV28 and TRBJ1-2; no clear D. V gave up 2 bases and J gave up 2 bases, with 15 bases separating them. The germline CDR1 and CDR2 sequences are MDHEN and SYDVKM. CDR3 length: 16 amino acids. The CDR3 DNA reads TGTGCCAGCAGTTTACGACTCATCGCCTCGAACTATGGCTACACCTTC. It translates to CASSLRLIASNYGYTF.

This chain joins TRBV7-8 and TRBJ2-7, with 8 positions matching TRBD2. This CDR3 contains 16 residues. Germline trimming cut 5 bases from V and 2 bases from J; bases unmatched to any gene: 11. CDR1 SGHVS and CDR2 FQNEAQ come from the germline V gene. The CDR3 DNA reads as TGTGCCAGCAGCGATTCGGGCGGGGGGCAAACCTACGAGCAGTACTTC. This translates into CASSDSGGGQTYEQYF.

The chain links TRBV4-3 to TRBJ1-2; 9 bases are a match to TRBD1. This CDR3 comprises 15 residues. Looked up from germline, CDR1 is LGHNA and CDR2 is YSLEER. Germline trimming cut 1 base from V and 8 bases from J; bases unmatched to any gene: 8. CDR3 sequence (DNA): TGCGCCAGCAGCCAAGTGGGCTGGACAGGGGACGGCTACACCTTC. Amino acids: CASSQVGWTGDGYTF.

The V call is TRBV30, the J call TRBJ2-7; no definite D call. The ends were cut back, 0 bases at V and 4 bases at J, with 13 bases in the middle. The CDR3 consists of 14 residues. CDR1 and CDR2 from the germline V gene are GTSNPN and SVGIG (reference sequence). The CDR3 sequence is CAWSVFLGIYEQYF. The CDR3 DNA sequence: TGTGCCTGGAGTGTATTTTTAGGAATTTACGAGCAGTACTTC.

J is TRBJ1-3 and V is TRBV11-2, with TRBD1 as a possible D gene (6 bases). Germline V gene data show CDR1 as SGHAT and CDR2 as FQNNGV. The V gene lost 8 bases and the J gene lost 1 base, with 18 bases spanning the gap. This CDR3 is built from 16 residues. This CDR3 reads CASGPGGGASGNTIYF. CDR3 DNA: TGTGCCAGCGGCCCAGGAGGGGGGGCGTCTGGAAACACCATATATTTT.

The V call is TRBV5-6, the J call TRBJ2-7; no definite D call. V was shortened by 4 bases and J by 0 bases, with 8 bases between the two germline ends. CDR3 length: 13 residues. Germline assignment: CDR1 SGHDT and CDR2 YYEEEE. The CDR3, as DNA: TGTGCCAGCAGCACAGCGAGCTCCTACGAGCAGTACTTC. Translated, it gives CASSTASSYEQYF.

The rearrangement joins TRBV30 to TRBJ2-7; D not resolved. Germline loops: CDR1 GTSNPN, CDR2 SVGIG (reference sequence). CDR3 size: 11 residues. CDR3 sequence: CSTGSTYEQYF. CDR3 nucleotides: TGTTCCACCGGCAGTACCTACGAGCAGTACTTC.

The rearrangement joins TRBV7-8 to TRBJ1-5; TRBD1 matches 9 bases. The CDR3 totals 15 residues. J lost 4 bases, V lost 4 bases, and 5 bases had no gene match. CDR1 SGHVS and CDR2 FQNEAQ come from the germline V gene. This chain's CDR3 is CASSSSGTGNQPQHF. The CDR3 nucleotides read TGTGCCAGCAGCTCAAGCGGGACAGGGAATCAGCCCCAGCATTTT.

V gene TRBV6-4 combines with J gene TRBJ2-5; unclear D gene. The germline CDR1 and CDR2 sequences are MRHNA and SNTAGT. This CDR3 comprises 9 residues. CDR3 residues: CPLQETQYF. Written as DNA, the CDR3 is TGTCCCTTACAAGAGACCCAGTACTTC.

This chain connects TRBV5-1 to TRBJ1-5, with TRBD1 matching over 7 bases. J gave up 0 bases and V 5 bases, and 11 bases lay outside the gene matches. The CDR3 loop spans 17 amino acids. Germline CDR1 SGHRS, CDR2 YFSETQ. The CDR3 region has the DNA TGCGCCAGCAGTCCGACAGGGTGGGGGGATAGCAATCAGCCCCAGCATTTT. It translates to CASSPTGWGDSNQPQHF.

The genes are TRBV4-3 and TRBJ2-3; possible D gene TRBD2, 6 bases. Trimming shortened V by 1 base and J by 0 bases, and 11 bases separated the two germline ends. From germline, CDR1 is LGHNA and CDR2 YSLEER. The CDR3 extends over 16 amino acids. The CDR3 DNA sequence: TGCGCCAGCAGCCAAGTCGCGGGGCCTAGCACAGATACGCAGTATTTT. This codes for CASSQVAGPSTDTQYF.

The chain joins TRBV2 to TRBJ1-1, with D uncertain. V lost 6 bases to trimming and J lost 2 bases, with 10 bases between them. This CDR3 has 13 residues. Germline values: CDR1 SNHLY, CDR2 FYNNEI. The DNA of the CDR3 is TGTGCCAGCAGAATCCCCAGCAACACTGAAGCTTTCTTT. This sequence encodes CASRIPSNTEAFF.

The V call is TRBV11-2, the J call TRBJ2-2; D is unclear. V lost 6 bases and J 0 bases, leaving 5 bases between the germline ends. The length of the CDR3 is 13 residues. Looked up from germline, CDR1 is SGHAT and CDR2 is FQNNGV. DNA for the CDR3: TGTGCCAGCAGTTCAACGAACACCGGGGAGCTGTTTTTT. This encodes CASSSTNTGELFF.

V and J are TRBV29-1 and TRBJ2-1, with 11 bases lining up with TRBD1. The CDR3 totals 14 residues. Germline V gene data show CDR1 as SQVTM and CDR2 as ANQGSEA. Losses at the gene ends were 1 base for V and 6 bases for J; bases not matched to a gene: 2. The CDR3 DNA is TGCAGCGTTGAAGGGACAGGGGGCTTCAATGAGCAGTTCTTC. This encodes CSVEGTGGFNEQFF.

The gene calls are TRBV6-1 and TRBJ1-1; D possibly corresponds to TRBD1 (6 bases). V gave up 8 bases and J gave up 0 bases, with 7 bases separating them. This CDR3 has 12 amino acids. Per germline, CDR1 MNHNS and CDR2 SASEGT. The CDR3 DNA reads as TGTGCCAGCCGGACAGTGAACACTGAAGCTTTCTTT. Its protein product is CASRTVNTEAFF.

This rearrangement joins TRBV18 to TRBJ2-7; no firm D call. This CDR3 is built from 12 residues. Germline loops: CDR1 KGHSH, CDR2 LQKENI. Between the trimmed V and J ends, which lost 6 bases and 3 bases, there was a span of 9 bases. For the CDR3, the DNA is TGTGCCAGCTCCCCTTCGAACTACGAGCAGTACTTC. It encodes CASSPSNYEQYF.

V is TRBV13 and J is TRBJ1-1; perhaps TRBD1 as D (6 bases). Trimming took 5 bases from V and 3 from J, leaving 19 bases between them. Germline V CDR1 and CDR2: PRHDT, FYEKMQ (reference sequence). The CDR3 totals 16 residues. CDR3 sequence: CASSPGTGLADTEAFF. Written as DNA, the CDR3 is TGTGCCAGCAGCCCCGGCACAGGGTTGGCGGACACTGAAGCTTTCTTT. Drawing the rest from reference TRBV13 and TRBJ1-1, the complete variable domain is AAGVIQSPRHLIKEKRETATLKCYPIPRHDTVYWYQQGPGQDPQFLISFYEKMQSDKGSIPDRFSAQQFSDYHSELNMSSLELGDSALYFCASSPGTGLADTEAFFGQGTRLTVV.